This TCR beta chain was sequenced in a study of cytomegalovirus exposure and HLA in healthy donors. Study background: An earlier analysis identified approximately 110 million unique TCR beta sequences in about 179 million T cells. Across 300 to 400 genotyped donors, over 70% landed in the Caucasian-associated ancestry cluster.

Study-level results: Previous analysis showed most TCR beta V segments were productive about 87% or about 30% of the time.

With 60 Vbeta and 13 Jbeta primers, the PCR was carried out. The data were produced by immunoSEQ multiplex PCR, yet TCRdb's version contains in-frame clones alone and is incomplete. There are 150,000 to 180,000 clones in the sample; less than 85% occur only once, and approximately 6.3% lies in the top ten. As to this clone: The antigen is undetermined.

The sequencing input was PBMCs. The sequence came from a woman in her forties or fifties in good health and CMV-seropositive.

The DNA for the CDR3 is TGCAGCGTTCGTTCACAGAACACCGGGGAGCTGTTTTTT. Its translation: CSVRSQNTGELFF. The chain joins TRBV29-1 to TRBJ2-2, with D hard to call. CDR3 length equals 13 residues. Between the trimmed V and J ends, which lost 5 bases and 1 base, there was a span of 8 bases. Germline loops: CDR1 SQVTM, CDR2 ANQGSEA.